This TCR beta chain was profiled in a study of human T cells and chemical hapten exposure. Germline V gene sequence: CDR1 SGHAT, CDR2 FQNNGV. Trimming shortened V by 1 base and J by 6 bases, and 14 bases separated the two germline ends. This CDR3 has 15 amino acids. Time point: patch test 2, 6 weeks after DPC sensitization. Treatment reported: therapeutic diphenylcyclopropenone sensitization with weekly scalp DPC. Individual cDNA molecules each carried unique molecular identifiers attached by the library. TCRdb analysed the RACE reads with MiXCR anew, one entry per CDR3 protein. The table records some 350,000 distinct CDR3 sequences, just under 6.5% of them present only once.

The clonotype was recovered from a woman aged 18-29 years with alopecia areata. Some clones in this sample may be carry-over from other donors' samples. The sequencing used whole blood, collected in connection with sensitization to the hapten diphenylcyclopropenone (DPC). The chain links TRBV11-2 to TRBJ2-3; possible D gene TRBD1, 5 bases. The CDR3 DNA is TGTGCCAGCAGCTTAGTCGGTGGGGCTTGGGATACGCAGTATTTT. The encoded protein is CASSLVGGAWDTQYF.